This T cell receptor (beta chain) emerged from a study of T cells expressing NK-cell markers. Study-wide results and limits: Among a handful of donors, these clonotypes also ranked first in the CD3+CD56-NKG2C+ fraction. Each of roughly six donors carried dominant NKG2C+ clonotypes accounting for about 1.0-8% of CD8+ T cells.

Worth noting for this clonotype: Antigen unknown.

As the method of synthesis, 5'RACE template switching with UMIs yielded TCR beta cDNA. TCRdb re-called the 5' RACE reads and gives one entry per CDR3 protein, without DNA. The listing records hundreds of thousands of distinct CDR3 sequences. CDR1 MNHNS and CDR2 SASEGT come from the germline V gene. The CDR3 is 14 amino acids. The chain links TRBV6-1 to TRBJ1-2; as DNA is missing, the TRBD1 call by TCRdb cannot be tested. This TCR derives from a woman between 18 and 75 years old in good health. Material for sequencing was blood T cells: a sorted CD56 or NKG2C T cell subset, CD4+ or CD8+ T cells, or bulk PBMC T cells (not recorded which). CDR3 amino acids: CASSERVGGYGYTF.